The clone carrying this T cell receptor (beta chain) was recorded only once. Its antigen is currently unknown. The CDR3 consists of 13 residues. V was pared by 3 bases and J by 3 bases, with 8 bases between. This sample was included in a study of T cell repertoires in cytomegalovirus infection. Study-wide background: HLA-C-restricted CMV epitopes, recently identified, and well-studied HLA-B-restricted ones were used by the study. Indications of both CMV infection and matching HLA type were provided by public TCR beta signatures. Study-wide results and limits: Summed frequency of public TCR beta families distinguished CMV carriers with the relevant HLA. In two of eight donors, the top clonotype was HLA-C-restricted CMV-specific.

Via MiXCR, TCRdb re-called the reads, giving one row per CDR3 protein. The profile shows roughly 220,000 distinct CDR3 sequences, 35% to 40% of them singletons. This chain links TRBV12-3 or TRBV12-4 with TRBJ1-1, with D unclear. The TCR was taken from a human donor in good health (CMV status not recorded). Some clones in this sample may be carry-over from other donors' samples. The sequenced sample was CD8+ T cells from cultured PBMCs, obtained from culture after CMV antigen stimulation. CDR3 sequence (DNA): TGTGCCAGCAGTTTCGAGTTGTACACTGAAGCTTTCTTT. Translation: CASSFELYTEAFF.